This TCR beta chain was profiled in a study of siplizumab effects on memory and regulatory T cells. This clone was recorded a few times. What it recognizes is unknown. Overall study findings and caveats: Naive or memory phenotype was unassignable for roughly 80-96% of proliferating CD4+ or CD8+ clones. The alloreactive clones that mapped to unstimulated subsets made up only a minor fraction. The authors did not confirm suppressive function in proliferating Tregs from siplizumab cultures.

Clones were sequenced by immunoSEQ multiplex PCR, and TCRdb holds only the in-frame ones, with some missing. Of some 87,000 clones listed, 85% to 90% are singletons. The CDR3 is 13 residues long. V lost 2 bases, J lost 9 bases, and 14 bases lay in between. CDR1 GTSNPN and CDR2 SVGIG come from the germline V gene (reference sequence). Material: CD4+ T cells sorted from blood. The J gene is TRBJ2-1, the V gene TRBV30; D not resolved. This receptor was identified in a human donor in good health. The chain's CDR3 is CAWSITPVSEQFF. The CDR3 DNA is TGTGCCTGGAGTATAACACCCGTCAGTGAGCAGTTCTTC.